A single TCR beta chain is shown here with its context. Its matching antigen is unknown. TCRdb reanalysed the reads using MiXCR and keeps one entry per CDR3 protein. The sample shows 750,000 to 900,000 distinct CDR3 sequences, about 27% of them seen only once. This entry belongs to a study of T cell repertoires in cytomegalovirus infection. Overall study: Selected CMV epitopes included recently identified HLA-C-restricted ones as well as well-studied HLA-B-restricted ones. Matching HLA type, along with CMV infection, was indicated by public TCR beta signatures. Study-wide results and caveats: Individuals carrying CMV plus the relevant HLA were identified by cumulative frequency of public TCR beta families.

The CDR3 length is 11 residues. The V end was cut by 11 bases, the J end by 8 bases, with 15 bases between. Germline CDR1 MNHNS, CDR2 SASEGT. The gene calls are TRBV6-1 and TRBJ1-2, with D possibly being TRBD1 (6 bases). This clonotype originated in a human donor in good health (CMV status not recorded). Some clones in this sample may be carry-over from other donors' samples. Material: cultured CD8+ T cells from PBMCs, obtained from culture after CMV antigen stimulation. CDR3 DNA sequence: TGTGCCTCGGGGGCAGGGTGGGGCTACACCTTC. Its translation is CASGAGWGYTF.